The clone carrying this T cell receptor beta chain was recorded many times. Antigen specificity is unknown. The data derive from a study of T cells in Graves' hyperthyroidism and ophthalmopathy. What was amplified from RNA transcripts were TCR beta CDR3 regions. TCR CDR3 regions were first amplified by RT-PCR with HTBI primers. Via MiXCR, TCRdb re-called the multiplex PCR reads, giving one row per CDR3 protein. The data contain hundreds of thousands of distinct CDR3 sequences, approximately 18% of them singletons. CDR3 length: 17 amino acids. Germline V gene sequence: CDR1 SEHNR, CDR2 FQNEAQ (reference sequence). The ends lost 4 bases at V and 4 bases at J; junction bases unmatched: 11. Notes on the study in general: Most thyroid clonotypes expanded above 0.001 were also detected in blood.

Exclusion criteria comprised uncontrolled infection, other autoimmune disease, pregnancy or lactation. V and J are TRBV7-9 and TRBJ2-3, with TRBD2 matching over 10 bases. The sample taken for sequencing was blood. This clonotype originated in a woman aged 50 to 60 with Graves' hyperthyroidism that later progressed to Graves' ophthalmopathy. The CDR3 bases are TGTGCCAGCAGCTCCGGGACTAGCGTTCCCCCGGCAGATACGCAGTATTTT. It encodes CASSSGTSVPPADTQYF.